This entry concerns a single T cell receptor beta chain. These data originate in a study of blood T cell repertoires in COVID-19. Study as a whole: The samples span acute and convalescent COVID-19 from the United States, Italy and Spain.

The CDR3 totals 12 residues. Germline V gene sequence: CDR1 GTSNPN, CDR2 SVGIG (reference sequence). V gave up 8 bases and J gave up 6 bases; unmatched junction bases: 6. Original analysis: How many nucleated cells were present was estimated from reference gene primer amplification. Assay: immunoSEQ multiplex PCR; the TCRdb copy retains only in-frame clones and omits some. V, J and clone size were drawn from that table, and D and trimming were deduced from the DNA. This sample has roughly 230,000 clones, with 65% to 90% found just once. The rearrangement joins TRBV30 to TRBJ1-1; 10 positions agree with TRBD1. The receptor's source is a woman aged 45-60 years with acute or convalescent COVID-19. Sample: peripheral blood. The CDR3 reads CATRQGASEAFF. DNA for the CDR3: TGTGCCACTCGACAGGGGGCCTCTGAAGCTTTCTTT.